The entry below describes one T cell receptor beta chain. Germline V gene data show CDR1 as MNHEY and CDR2 as SVGEGT. V shed 6 bases, J shed 5 bases, and the junction held 4 bases outside the gene matches. CDR3 size: 14 residues. This record comes from a study of blood T cell repertoires in COVID-19. Sequencing used immunoSEQ multiplex PCR; TCRdb keeps in-frame clones, though not all of them. The data show 200,000 or so clones, about 88% seen once. The source of this sequence is a man between 65 and 80 years old with active or convalescent COVID-19. The chain uses TRBV6-2 or TRBV6-3 and TRBJ2-2, with TRBD2 matching 9 bases. Sequenced sample: peripheral blood. CDR3 loop: CASSAGLATGELFF. The DNA of the CDR3 is TGTGCCAGCAGCGCGGGACTAGCTACCGGGGAGCTGTTTTTT.